A single sample is the source of the 25 T cell receptor beta chains below, sequenced in a study of PD-1 blockade in mismatch repair-deficient tumors (dated by TCRdb to 2015 to 2018). Library preparation used the immunoSEQ multiplex PCR assay. This immuneACCESS table, as held by TCRdb, lists in-frame sequences with V and J called but not all clones. Of the missing ones, under half trace to an unresolved V gene in checked studies; the others have no known cause. Within this sample are some 14,000 clones, with around four fifths of them counted one time only. The ten most abundant clones make up 20% to 25% of the sample. These receptors lack a known antigen. The time point tag for this specimen amounts to: approximately 10-day in vitro stimulation with candidate neoantigen peptide 4. Sequencing was performed on cells cultured in vitro, taken from a patient treated with pembrolizumab. All receptors derive from an adult with mismatch repair-deficient cancer.

The chain employs TRBV28 and TRBJ1-5; possibly TRBD1 for D (5 bases). Germline V gene lookup returns CDR1 MDHEN and CDR2 SYDVKM. The CDR3 consists of 15 residues. Trimming cost V 6 bases and J 4 bases, with 16 bases left between them. CDR3 loop: CASRAGTPLNQPQHF. The CDR3 bases are TGTGCCAGCAGAGCAGGGACTCCCTTGAATCAGCCCCAGCATTTT.

The V and J genes are TRBV19 and TRBJ1-4, with D possibly being TRBD1 (6 bases). Looked up from germline, CDR1 is LNHDA and CDR2 is SQIVND (reference sequence). V lost 6 bases, J lost 3 bases, and 17 bases lay in between. This CDR3 is built from 16 residues. The CDR3 nucleotides are TGTGCCAGTAGCAACACTCCAGGGGCGGCTAATGAAAAACTGTTTTTT. Protein: CASSNTPGAANEKLFF.

The rearrangement joins TRBV14 to TRBJ2-7; TRBD1 aligns across 8 bases. The CDR3 runs to 15 residues. V lost 2 bases to trimming and J lost 2 bases; unmatched junction nucleotides: 5. CDR1 SGHDN and CDR2 FVKESK come from the germline V gene. The CDR3 reads CASSQHGTGPYEQYF. The CDR3 DNA is TGTGCCAGCAGCCAACACGGGACAGGTCCCTACGAGCAGTACTTC.

The chain is built from TRBV5-1 and TRBJ2-5; D might be TRBD2 (6 bases). Germline V gene lookup returns CDR1 SGHRS and CDR2 YFSETQ. The V and J ends lost 3 bases and 2 bases respectively, with 11 bases between them. This CDR3 region has 14 residues. CDR3 coding DNA: TGCGCCAGCAGCTGGGGTGCGGGGCAAGAGACCCAGTACTTC. Amino acid sequence: CASSWGAGQETQYF.

The chain couples TRBV28 to TRBJ2-7; D unclear. The germline CDR1 and CDR2 sequences are MDHEN and SYDVKM. The germline V and J ends were trimmed by 7 bases and 5 bases, with 9 bases remaining between them. The CDR3 totals 11 residues. For the CDR3, the DNA is TGTGCCAGCACTCGATCGGACGAGCAGTACTTC. This translates into CASTRSDEQYF. Complete variable domain (other parts from reference TRBV28 and TRBJ2-7): DVKVTQSSRYLVKRTGEKVFLECVQDMDHENMFWYRQDPGLGLRLIYFSYDVKMKEKGDIPEGYSVSREKKERFSLILESASTNQTSMYLCASTRSDEQYFGPGTRLTVT.

The CDR3 loop reads CASSFRSVSRTEAFF. CDR3 DNA: TGTGCCAGCAGCTTCCGTTCTGTATCTCGGACTGAAGCTTTCTTT. V is TRBV5-6 and J is TRBJ1-1, with D unresolved. Trimming removed 2 bases from V and 5 bases from J, with 16 bases in between. This CDR3 is built from 15 residues. Germline CDR1 and CDR2: SGHDT and YYEEEE.

The CDR3 region has the DNA TGTGCCAGCAGTGAATCCCGGACTAGCACAGAGACCCAGTACTTC. Amino acid sequence: CASSESRTSTETQYF. The V and J genes are TRBV6-1 and TRBJ2-5; 8 bases align to TRBD2. Per germline, CDR1 MNHNS and CDR2 SASEGT. CDR3 length: 15 residues. V lost 2 bases to trimming and J lost 4 bases; unmatched junction nucleotides: 6.

This chain connects TRBV28 to TRBJ1-5, with D hard to call. This CDR3 has 10 amino acids. V lost 6 bases to trimming and J lost 11 bases, with 8 bases between them. Germline CDR1 is MDHEN and CDR2 is SYDVKM. In DNA, the CDR3 is TGTGCCAGCAGCTCCGGGTCCCAGCATTTT. The encoded protein is CASSSGSQHF.

This rearrangement joins TRBV11-3 to TRBJ2-7; 9 nucleotides agree with TRBD1. Germline assignment: CDR1 SGHNT and CDR2 YENEEA. The CDR3 spans 15 residues. The junction had 2 bases not matched to a gene; V was cut back by 0 bases and J by 2 bases. CDR3 DNA: TGTGCCAGCAGCTTAGAGTGGACAGGGGCCTACGAGCAGTACTTC. Translated: CASSLEWTGAYEQYF.

The J gene is TRBJ2-7, the V gene TRBV30, with D possibly TRBD2 on 6 matching bases. This CDR3 region has 15 residues. Trimming left V 3 bases short and J 2 bases short, with 17 bases between. Germline-derived CDR1 and CDR2 are GTSNPN and SVGIG (reference sequence). The chain's CDR3 is CAWSPARAGPYEQYF. The CDR3 coding sequence is TGTGCCTGGAGCCCAGCAAGGGCGGGGCCCTACGAGCAGTACTTC. The full variable domain, its missing parts supplied by reference TRBV30 and TRBJ2-7, is SQTIHQWPATLVQPVGSPLSLECTVEGTSNPNLYWYRQAAGRGLQLLFYSVGIGQISSEVPQNLSASRPQDRQFILSSKKLLLSDSGFYLCAWSPARAGPYEQYFGPGTRLTVT.

DNA of the CDR3: TGTGCCAGCAGTTTTTTGGACGGCAGCTCTGGAAACACCATATATTTT. Translating gives CASSFLDGSSGNTIYF. The chain is built from TRBV28 and TRBJ1-3; D is ambiguous. The CDR3 sequence is 16 residues long. Looked up from germline, CDR1 is MDHEN and CDR2 is SYDVKM. Trimming cost V 3 bases and J 0 bases, with 12 bases left between them.

The chain combines TRBV4-2 with TRBJ2-3, with 11 bases matching TRBD2. CDR1 is LGHNA, CDR2 YNFKEQ, per germline. With V trimmed by 1 base and J by 1 base, 4 bases remained unmatched. This CDR3 is 17 amino acids long. The CDR3 DNA sequence: TGTGCCAGCAGCCAAGCCGGGACTAGCGGTCGCACAGATACGCAGTATTTT. It codes for CASSQAGTSGRTDTQYF.

This rearrangement joins TRBV5-4 to TRBJ2-3; weak D call: TRBD2 (5 bases). The CDR3 covers 14 residues. The V gene's germline CDR1 is SGHNT and CDR2 YYREEE (reference sequence). V lost 0 bases, J lost 2 bases, and 7 bases lay in between. CDR3 coding DNA: TGTGCCAGCAGCTTGGCTAGCCCCACAGATACGCAGTATTTT. Encoded protein: CASSLASPTDTQYF.

This clone was recorded once. The chain employs TRBV6-1 and TRBJ1-5; D possibly corresponds to TRBD1 (6 bases). The V end was cut by 6 bases, the J end by 2 bases, with 14 bases between. The CDR3 is 15 amino acids. Germline V gives CDR1 MNHNS, CDR2 SASEGT. CDR3 DNA: TGTGCCAGCAGCAAAGGGGGGGCAGGCAATCAGCCCCAGCATTTT. It yields the protein CASSKGGAGNQPQHF.

This clone came up once. This chain uses TRBV7-3 with TRBJ1-1; perhaps TRBD1 as D (6 bases). Between the trimmed V and J ends, which lost 2 bases and 1 base, there was a span of 8 bases. This CDR3 region has 14 residues. The germline V gene has CDR1 SGHTA and CDR2 FQGTGA. CDR3 sequence: CASSLAGENTEAFF. Here the CDR3 DNA reads TGTGCCAGCAGCTTAGCAGGGGAGAACACTGAAGCTTTCTTT.

The gene calls are TRBV7-3 and TRBJ2-1, with TRBD2 matching 16 bases. Germline CDR1 and CDR2: SGHTA and FQGTGA. This CDR3 has 17 amino acids. Trimming cost V 5 bases and J 4 bases; bases outside gene matches: 5. The CDR3 DNA is TGTGCCAGCAGCCCAGGGACTAGCGGGAGGGGGTACAATGAGCAGTTCTTC. Protein: CASSPGTSGRGYNEQFF.

The J gene is TRBJ2-5, the V gene TRBV16, with 10 bases fitting TRBD2. The CDR3 extends over 18 amino acids. J gave up 5 bases and V 2 bases, and 14 bases lay outside the gene matches. Germline V gene lookup returns CDR1 KGHSY and CDR2 FQNENV. The CDR3 loop reads CASSQGNLAGVPRETQYF. As DNA, the CDR3 is TGTGCCAGCAGCCAAGGGAATCTAGCGGGAGTCCCACGGGAGACCCAGTACTTC.

The chain has TRBV28 and TRBJ1-1, with D perhaps TRBD1 (6 bases). Trimming removed 1 base at V and 5 bases at J, with 11 bases between. The length of the CDR3 is 14 residues. Germline V lookup: CDR1 MDHEN, CDR2 SYDVKM. In DNA form, the CDR3 reads TGTGCCAGCAGTTTATTGCGGGGGCGTACTGAAGCTTTCTTT. Protein product: CASSLLRGRTEAFF.

The V gene is TRBV7-6, the J gene TRBJ2-5; D remains ambiguous. V lost 2 bases and J lost 5, with 12 bases in between. Germline V lookup: CDR1 SGHVS, CDR2 FNYEAQ. This CDR3 region has 14 residues. CDR3 nucleotides: TGTGCCAGCAGCTTAAACCAGGTTGGGGAGACCCAGTACTTC. This translates into CASSLNQVGETQYF.

The chain carries TRBV5-8 and TRBJ2-5; D perhaps matches TRBD1 (5 bases). From germline, CDR1 is SGHTS and CDR2 YDEGEE. CDR3 length: 15 amino acids. V lost 4 bases, J lost 5 bases, and 18 bases lay in between. The CDR3 DNA is TGTGCCAGCAGCGAGAGAATGGTCAGGGCTGAGACCCAGTACTTC. Its translation: CASSERMVRAETQYF.

The chain is built from TRBV6-1 and TRBJ2-7, with D possibly matching TRBD1 (5 bases). Trimming shortened V by 3 bases and J by 2 bases, and 8 bases separated the two germline ends. Germline-derived CDR1 and CDR2 are MNHNS and SASEGT. The CDR3 contains 13 residues. Written as DNA, the CDR3 is TGTGCCAGCAGTGATGACAGCCCCTACGAGCAGTACTTC. Translated: CASSDDSPYEQYF.

This clone occurred once. The rearrangement joins TRBV6-6 to TRBJ1-4; D is perhaps TRBD1 (6 bases). Per germline, CDR1 MNHNY and CDR2 SVGAGI (reference sequence). The length of the CDR3 is 12 residues. Between the trimmed V and J ends, which lost 10 bases and 10 bases, there was a span of 16 bases. The CDR3: CATTGGDGKLFF. The DNA for the CDR3 is TGTGCCACCACTGGGGGCGACGGAAAACTGTTTTTT.

J is TRBJ1-4 and V is TRBV14; D remains ambiguous. V lost 1 base and J lost 7, with 13 bases in between. The CDR3 consists of 15 residues. From germline, CDR1 is SGHDN and CDR2 FVKESK. CDR3 sequence reads: CASSQARGRVEKLFF. For the CDR3, the DNA is TGTGCCAGCAGCCAAGCCCGGGGAAGGGTTGAAAAACTGTTTTTT.

V and J are TRBV6-5 and TRBJ1-2; 10 positions agree with TRBD1. Germline V gives CDR1 MNHEY, CDR2 SVGAGI. V dropped 0 bases and J dropped 7; count of bases not matched to a gene: 5. This CDR3 contains 15 residues. The CDR3 protein is CASSYSTGGESGYTF. Here the CDR3 DNA reads TGTGCCAGCAGTTACTCGACAGGGGGCGAATCTGGCTACACCTTC.

V gene TRBV5-1 combines with J gene TRBJ2-1; the D is unclear. The germline V gene encodes CDR1 SGHRS and CDR2 YFSETQ. Between the trimmed V and J ends, which lost 4 bases and 6 bases, there was a span of 17 bases. CDR3 length: 15 residues. Written as DNA, the CDR3 is TGCGCCAGCAGCCCCAGAACCCTGGGTTCCAATGAGCAGTTCTTC. It codes for CASSPRTLGSNEQFF.